The 3 T cell receptor beta chains in this list originate from one sample, sequenced in a study of cytomegalovirus exposure and HLA in healthy donors. The PCR made use of 60 Vbeta and 13 Jbeta primers. Assay: immunoSEQ multiplex PCR; the TCRdb copy retains only in-frame clones and omits some. The sample has 35,000 to 45,000 clones, approximately 52% seen once; the top ten hold about 12%. Sequencing was carried out using PBMCs. The receptor source for this set is a human donor in good health.

V gene TRBV7-2 combines with J gene TRBJ1-6, with TRBD1 matching 9 bases. Germline V gene lookup returns CDR1 SGHTA and CDR2 FQGNSA. With V trimmed by 9 bases and J by 7 bases, 4 bases remained unmatched. The CDR3 runs to 13 residues. CDR3 residues: CASGTGKNSPLHF. The CDR3 nucleotides are TGTGCCAGTGGGACAGGGAAAAATTCACCCCTCCACTTT.

The J gene is TRBJ2-2, the V gene TRBV11-3; TRBD1 matches at 9 bases. The V and J ends lost 4 bases and 4 bases, in that order; junction bases with no gene match: 4. Germline loops: CDR1 SGHNT, CDR2 YENEEA. The CDR3 length is 15 residues. Written as DNA, the CDR3 is TGTGCCAGCAGCTCGGGACAGGGCGGCACCGGGGAGCTGTTTTTT. Its protein is CASSSGQGGTGELFF.

This clone was seen once. This rearrangement joins TRBV7-2 to TRBJ1-5; 9 bases agree with TRBD1. This CDR3 spans 15 amino acids. The V segment lost 5 bases and the J segment 4 bases; nucleotides outside the gene matches: 6. Looked up from germline, CDR1 is SGHTA and CDR2 is FQGNSA. CDR3 DNA sequence: TGTGCCAGCAGCCAAGGGACAGGGAGAAATCAGCCCCAGCATTTT. This encodes CASSQGTGRNQPQHF.